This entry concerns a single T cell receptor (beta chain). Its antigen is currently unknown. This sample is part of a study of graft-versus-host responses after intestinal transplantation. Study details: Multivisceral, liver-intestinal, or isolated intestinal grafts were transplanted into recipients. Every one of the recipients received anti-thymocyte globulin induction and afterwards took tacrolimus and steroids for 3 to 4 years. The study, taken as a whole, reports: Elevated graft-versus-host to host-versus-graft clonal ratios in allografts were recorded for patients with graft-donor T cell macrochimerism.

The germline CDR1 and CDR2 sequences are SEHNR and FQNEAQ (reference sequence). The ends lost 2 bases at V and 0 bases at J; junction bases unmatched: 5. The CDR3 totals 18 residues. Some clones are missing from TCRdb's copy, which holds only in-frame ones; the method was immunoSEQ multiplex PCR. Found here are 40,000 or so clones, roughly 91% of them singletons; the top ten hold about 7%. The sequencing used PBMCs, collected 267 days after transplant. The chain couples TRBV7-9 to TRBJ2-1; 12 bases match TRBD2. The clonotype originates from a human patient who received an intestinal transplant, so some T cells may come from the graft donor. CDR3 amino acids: CASSLSSGGADSYNEQFF. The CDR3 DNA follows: TGTGCCAGCAGCTTATCTAGCGGGGGGGCGGACTCCTACAATGAGCAGTTCTTC.